The clone carrying this T cell receptor (beta chain) was seen only a few times. The V and J ends lost 5 bases and 5 bases, in that order; junction bases with no gene match: 11. This CDR3 comprises 16 residues. The germline V gene encodes CDR1 SGHKS and CDR2 YYEKEE (reference sequence). From the RT-PCR reads, TCRdb called clonotypes with MiXCR, one entry per CDR3 protein. The table has about 680,000 distinct CDR3 sequences, 12% to 15% seen once. J is TRBJ2-1 and V is TRBV5-5, with 9 bases matching TRBD1. What was sequenced was memory CD4+ T cells from blood. This TCR came from a female donor in good health, serving as a healthy control. CDR3 amino acids: CASSYKQGAPNNEQFF. As DNA, the CDR3 is TGTGCCAGCAGTTACAAACAGGGGGCCCCTAACAATGAGCAGTTCTTC. Together with reference TRBV5-5 and TRBJ2-1, the CDR3 gives the full variable domain: DAGVTQSPTHLIKTRGQQVTLRCSPISGHKSVSWYQQVLGQGPQFIFQYYEKEERGRGNFPDRFSARQFPNYSSELNVNALLLGDSALYLCASSYKQGAPNNEQFFGPGTRLTVL.